The 22 T cell receptor beta chains presented below share a single source sample, sequenced in a study of OX40 agonist ivuxolimab in advanced cancers. Profiling relied on immunoSEQ multiplex PCR, and the TCRdb table lists in-frame clones only, not all of them. The repertoire holds approximately 82,000 clones, around four fifths seen once, with more than 0.75% in the top ten. The material sequenced was CD4+ or CD8+ T cells sorted from blood, taken in a trial of the OX40 agonist ivuxolimab. The receptor set was obtained from an adult with an advanced solid tumor such as melanoma, head and neck, liver or kidney cancer.

The chain uses TRBV4-3 and TRBJ2-7; 8 bases line up with TRBD2. V lost 1 base and J lost 2; bases outside the gene matches: 10. Germline lookup yields CDR1 LGHNA and CDR2 YSLEER. The length of the CDR3 is 17 residues. This CDR3 is CASSQGLGAGGTYEQYF. The CDR3 DNA is TGCGCCAGCAGCCAAGGCCTAGGGGCGGGGGGCACCTACGAGCAGTACTTC.

The V and J genes are TRBV6-5 and TRBJ2-7; D is ambiguous. Deletions cut 4 bases from V and 7 bases from J, with 17 bases between. The CDR3 consists of 14 residues. CDR1 is MNHEY and CDR2 is SVGAGI in the germline V gene. DNA for the CDR3: TGTGCCAGCAGTTCACGGCGAATGTTGGGGGAGCAGTACTTC. Translated: CASSSRRMLGEQYF.

The CDR3 region is CASSWGVVETQYF. The CDR3 nucleotides are TGTGCCAGCAGCTGGGGGGTCGTCGAGACCCAGTACTTC. V and J are TRBV11-2 and TRBJ2-5, with TRBD2 as a possible D gene (6 bases). This CDR3 is built from 13 residues. CDR1 is SGHAT and CDR2 is FQNNGV in the germline V gene. V was shortened by 4 bases and J by 5 bases, with 11 bases between the two germline ends. Full variable domain (rest looked up from reference TRBV11-2 and TRBJ2-5): EAGVAQSPRYKIIEKRQSVAFWCNPISGHATLYWYQQILGQGPKLLIQFQNNGVVDDSQLPKDRFSAERLKGVDSTLKIQPAKLEDSAVYLCASSWGVVETQYFGPGTRLLVL.

This clone appeared a single time. The chain carries TRBV5-6 and TRBJ1-2; 8 positions match TRBD1. Trimming took 0 bases from V and 5 from J; bases not matched to a gene: 12. Germline-derived CDR1 and CDR2 are SGHDT and YYEEEE. The CDR3 is made up of 17 amino acids. CDR3 DNA sequence: TGTGCCAGCAGCTTGGCGGACAGGGAGGCTGGGGGGTATGGCTACACCTTC. This translates into CASSLADREAGGYGYTF.

This clone has only a few counts. The genes are TRBV7-9 and TRBJ2-3; D might be TRBD2 (6 bases). The CDR3 extends over 12 amino acids. Germline CDR1 reads SEHNR; CDR2 reads FQNEAQ (reference sequence). The V end was cut by 5 bases, the J end by 9 bases, with 12 bases between. CDR3 DNA sequence: TGTGCCAGCAGCGAGGGGACTTTGACGCAGTATTTT. Protein product: CASSEGTLTQYF.

This chain joins TRBV7-3 and TRBJ2-3; a possible D gene is TRBD1 (6 bases). Germline V CDR1 and CDR2: SGHTA, FQGTGA. The germline V and J ends were trimmed by 5 bases and 3 bases, with 12 bases remaining between them. This CDR3 is 14 amino acids long. This chain's CDR3 is CASSPGTPTDTQYF. The CDR3, as DNA: TGTGCCAGCAGCCCCGGGACACCAACAGATACGCAGTATTTT.

The chain couples TRBV10-3 to TRBJ1-4, with D maybe TRBD1 (5 bases). The CDR3 runs 16 residues. The V end was cut by 6 bases, the J end by 0 bases, with 14 bases between. Looked up from germline, CDR1 is ENHRY and CDR2 is SYGVKD. CDR3 loop: CAISGSGPTTNEKLFF. The CDR3 DNA follows: TGTGCCATCAGCGGATCGGGACCGACAACTAATGAAAAACTGTTTTTT.

This chain connects TRBV5-4 to TRBJ2-6; the D is unclear. There are 13 residues in the CDR3. Trimming removed 5 bases from V and 1 base from J, with 4 bases in between. Germline V gene sequence: CDR1 SGHNT, CDR2 YYREEE (reference sequence). The CDR3 is CASRKSGANVLTF. The CDR3, as DNA: TGTGCCAGCAGAAAATCTGGGGCCAACGTCCTGACTTTC.

The rearrangement links TRBV27 to TRBJ2-4, with D tentatively TRBD2 (6 bases). The CDR3 covers 15 residues. From germline, CDR1 is MNHEY and CDR2 SMNVEV (reference sequence). The V gene lost 5 bases and the J gene lost 2 bases, with 13 bases spanning the gap. The DNA for the CDR3 is TGTGCCAGCAGTCCTACGGCGGGGTCCAAAAACATTCAGTACTTC. Its protein product is CASSPTAGSKNIQYF.

The chain carries TRBV27 and TRBJ1-2, with D possibly TRBD1 on 6 matching bases. V shed 8 bases and J shed 3 bases, with 13 bases lying between them. The length of the CDR3 is 13 residues. The germline gives CDR1 MNHEY, CDR2 SMNVEV (reference sequence). DNA of the CDR3: TGTGCCAGCCGGGACACTCTCGACTATGGCTACACCTTC. It encodes CASRDTLDYGYTF.

This chain links TRBV7-9 with TRBJ2-1, with D unclear. V was shortened by 2 bases and J by 1 base, with 6 bases between the two germline ends. The CDR3 loop spans 14 amino acids. Germline loops: CDR1 SEHNR, CDR2 FQNEAQ (reference sequence). CDR3: CASSLQVSYNEQFF. The CDR3, as DNA: TGTGCCAGCAGCTTACAGGTTTCCTACAATGAGCAGTTCTTC.

This sequence joins TRBV9 and TRBJ2-7; tentative D call: TRBD1 (6 bases). CDR3 length: 16 residues. V lost 0 bases and J 3 bases, leaving 16 bases between the germline ends. Germline-derived CDR1 and CDR2 are SGDLS and YYNGEE. CDR3: CASSVDGRGWNYEQYF. For the CDR3, the DNA is TGTGCCAGCAGCGTAGATGGCAGGGGTTGGAACTACGAGCAGTACTTC. Variable domain in full (rest from reference TRBV9 and TRBJ2-7): DSGVTQTPKHLITATGQRVTLRCSPRSGDLSVYWYQQSLDQGLQFLIQYYNGEERAKGNILERFSAQQFPDLHSELNLSSLELGDSALYFCASSVDGRGWNYEQYFGPGTRLTVT.

In the case of this clone: One end of the junction is discordant with germline, which a read error may explain. The chain uses TRBV30 and TRBJ2-7; 8 nucleotides agree with TRBD2. CDR3 length equals 15 residues. Germline CDR1 and CDR2: GTSNPN and SVGIG (reference sequence). CDR3 region: CAWHRRERGSGEWNF. Written as DNA, the CDR3 is TGTGCCTGGCACAGGCGGGAGCGGGGGAGTGGTGAGTGGAACTTC.

This rearrangement joins TRBV11-2 to TRBJ1-3; TRBD1 might be the D (6 bases). The length of the CDR3 is 16 residues. Germline-derived CDR1 and CDR2 are SGHAT and FQNNGV. V was clipped by 7 bases and J by 2 bases, with 18 bases between them. DNA for the CDR3: TGTGCCAGCACCACTAATAGGGGGGGAGCTGGAAACACCATATATTTT. Translated, it gives CASTTNRGGAGNTIYF.

This clone was seen once. The chain combines TRBV5-6 with TRBJ2-5, with a tentative D call TRBD2 (7 bases). The V end was cut by 1 base, the J end by 5 bases, with 15 bases between. Per germline, CDR1 SGHDT and CDR2 YYEEEE. The CDR3 runs 15 residues. The CDR3 here is CASSLRGEGVETQYF. Written as DNA, the CDR3 is TGTGCCAGCAGCTTGAGGGGGGAGGGTGTCGAGACCCAGTACTTC.

J is TRBJ2-5 and V is TRBV7-2, with D perhaps given as TRBD1 or TRBD2 (6 bases each). Germline V gene lookup returns CDR1 SGHTA and CDR2 FQGNSA. The CDR3 length is 16 residues. V lost 5 bases to trimming and J lost 5 bases, with 21 bases between them. This CDR3 reads CASSAPRGGRRETQYF. CDR3 nucleotides: TGTGCCAGCAGCGCCCCGCGAGGGGGGCGTCGGGAGACCCAGTACTTC.

V gene TRBV19 combines with J gene TRBJ1-4; 8 nucleotides align to TRBD1. The germline CDR1 and CDR2 sequences are LNHDA and SQIVND (reference sequence). This CDR3 is built from 15 residues. The V segment lost 8 bases and the J segment 0 bases; nucleotides outside the gene matches: 5. The CDR3 here is CASGAGGATNEKLFF. CDR3 coding DNA: TGTGCCAGTGGAGCAGGGGGCGCAACTAATGAAAAACTGTTTTTT.

The chain carries TRBV10-3 and TRBJ2-3; 7 bases align to TRBD2. The length of the CDR3 is 13 residues. Trimming took 8 bases from V and 4 from J; bases not matched to a gene: 6. Germline CDR1 reads ENHRY; CDR2 reads SYGVKD. The CDR3 protein is CAIVAAGADTQYF. The CDR3 DNA reads as TGTGCCATCGTGGCGGCGGGGGCAGATACGCAGTATTTT.

The chain couples TRBV27 to TRBJ1-6; no clear D. Germline CDR1 reads MNHEY; CDR2 reads SMNVEV (reference sequence). The V end lost 3 bases, the J end lost 7 bases, and 10 bases lay between the germline ends. CDR3 length: 14 residues. As DNA, the CDR3 is TGTGCCAGCAGTTTTAGGAATAGGAATTCACCCCTCCACTTT. The encoded protein is CASSFRNRNSPLHF.

Details on this clone: Other nucleotide sequences from this sample produce the same CDR3. The genes are TRBV5-1 and TRBJ1-3, with D hard to call. Looked up from germline, CDR1 is SGHRS and CDR2 is YFSETQ. V was pared by 5 bases and J by 0 bases, with 9 bases between. The CDR3 sequence is 14 residues long. Here the CDR3 DNA reads TGCGCCAGCAGTGAACAGAGCTCTGGAAACACCATATATTTT. It yields the protein CASSEQSSGNTIYF.

The chain links TRBV30 to TRBJ2-1, with D unclear. The CDR3 loop spans 13 amino acids. Germline V lookup: CDR1 GTSNPN, CDR2 SVGIG (reference sequence). Trimming pared 3 bases from V and 0 bases from J, leaving 6 bases between. The CDR3 sequence: CAWRAASYNEQFF. For the CDR3, the DNA is TGTGCCTGGAGGGCGGCCTCCTACAATGAGCAGTTCTTC.

V is TRBV6-1 and J is TRBJ2-5; no reliable D call. Germline assignment: CDR1 MNHNS and CDR2 SASEGT. The CDR3 contains 14 residues. Trimming stripped 4 bases from V and 2 bases from J, with 11 bases between. CDR3 nucleotide sequence: TGTGCCAGCAGTGGCAATTGGAATCAAGAGACCCAGTACTTC. Translation: CASSGNWNQETQYF.